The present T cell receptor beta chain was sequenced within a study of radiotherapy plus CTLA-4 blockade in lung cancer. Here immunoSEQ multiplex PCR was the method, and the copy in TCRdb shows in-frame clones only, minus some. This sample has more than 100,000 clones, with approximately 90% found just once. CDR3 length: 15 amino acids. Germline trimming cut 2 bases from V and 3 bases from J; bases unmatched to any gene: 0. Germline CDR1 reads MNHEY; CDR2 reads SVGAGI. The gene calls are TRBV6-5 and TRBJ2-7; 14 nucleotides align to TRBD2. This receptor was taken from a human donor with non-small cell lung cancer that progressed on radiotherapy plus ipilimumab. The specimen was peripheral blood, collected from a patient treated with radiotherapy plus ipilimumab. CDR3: CASSYGTSGGYEQYF. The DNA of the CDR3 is TGTGCCAGCAGTTACGGGACTAGCGGGGGCTACGAGCAGTACTTC.